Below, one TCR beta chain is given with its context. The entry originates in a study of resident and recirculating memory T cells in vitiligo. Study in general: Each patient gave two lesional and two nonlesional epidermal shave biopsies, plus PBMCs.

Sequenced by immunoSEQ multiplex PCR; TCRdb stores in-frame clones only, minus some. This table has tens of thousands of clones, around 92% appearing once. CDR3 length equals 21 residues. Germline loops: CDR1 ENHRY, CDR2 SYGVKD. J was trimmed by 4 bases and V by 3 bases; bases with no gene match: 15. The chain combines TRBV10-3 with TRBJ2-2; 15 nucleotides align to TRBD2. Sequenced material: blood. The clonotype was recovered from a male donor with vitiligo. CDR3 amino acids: CAISDPRRTSGRGPGTGELFF. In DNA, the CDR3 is TGTGCCATCAGTGATCCTAGAAGGACTAGCGGGAGGGGTCCCGGCACCGGGGAGCTGTTTTTT.